This T cell receptor beta chain was retrieved from a study of blood T cell repertoires in COVID-19. Background on the study: Spain, Italy and the United States supplied samples that represented acute and convalescent COVID-19. The cDNA or gDNA used as material had been derived from T cells, B-cell-depleted T cells, or PBMCs.

Study processing details: Nucleated cell counts were estimated from reference gene primer amplification. Sequenced by immunoSEQ multiplex PCR; TCRdb stores in-frame clones only, minus some. V and J calls and clone size come straight from that table; D and trimming were deduced from the DNA. This repertoire shows over 100,000 clones, around 80% found once; its top ten account for 3.5% to 5%. The TCR sequence derives from a human donor in a cohort sampled during active or convalescent COVID-19. The sample consisted of peripheral blood.

The CDR3 coding sequence is TGTGCCAGCAGCAGAGACAGGGTAAACTATGGCTACACCTTC. This translates into CASSRDRVNYGYTF. This chain links TRBV21-1 with TRBJ1-2; the table's D call of TRBD1 was not tested on the DNA. TRBV21-1 is a recognized pseudogene. The CDR3 consists of 14 residues.